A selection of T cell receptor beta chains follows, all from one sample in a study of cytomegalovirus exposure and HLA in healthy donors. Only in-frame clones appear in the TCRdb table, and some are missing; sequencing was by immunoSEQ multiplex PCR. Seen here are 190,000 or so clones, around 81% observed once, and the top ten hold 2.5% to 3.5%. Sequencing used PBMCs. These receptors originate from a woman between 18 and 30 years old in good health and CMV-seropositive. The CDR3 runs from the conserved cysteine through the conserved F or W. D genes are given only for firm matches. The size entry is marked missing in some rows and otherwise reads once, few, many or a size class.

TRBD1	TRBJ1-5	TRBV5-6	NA	TGTGCCAGCAGCTCTAACCGGGGGACAGTCATTAATCAGCCCCAGCATTTT	CASSSNRGTVINQPQHF
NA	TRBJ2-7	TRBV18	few	TGTGCCAGCTCACCCGACAGTATTGCTGAGCAGTACTTC	CASSPDSIAEQYF
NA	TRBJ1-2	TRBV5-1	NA	TGCGCCAGCAGCGTACCCTCAGGAAATGGCTACACCTTC	CASSVPSGNGYTF
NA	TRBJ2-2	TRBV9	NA	TGTGCCAGCAGTTCTTCCCCACACGAAACCGGGGAGCTGTTTTTT	CASSSSPHETGELFF
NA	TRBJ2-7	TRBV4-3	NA	TGCGCCAGCAGCCAAGACAGGACATCTAATCAGCAGTACTTC	CASSQDRTSNQQYF
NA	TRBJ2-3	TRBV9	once	TGTGCCAGCAGCGTAGGCGGGGCAAGCACAGATACGCAGTATTTT	CASSVGGASTDTQYF
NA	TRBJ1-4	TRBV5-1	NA	TGCGCCAGCAGCGGCTGGGGCGGTGAAAAACTGTTTTTT	CASSGWGGEKLFF
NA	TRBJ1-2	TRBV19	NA	TGTGCCAGTAGTGTACAGGGTTGGTATGGCTACACCTTC	CASSVQGWYGYTF
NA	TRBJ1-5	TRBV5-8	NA	TGTGCCAGCAGCTTGTTCAGGGAAGGTCAGCCCCAGCATTTT	CASSLFREGQPQHF
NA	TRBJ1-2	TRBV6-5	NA	TGTGCCACCGTAGCGGGACGGTCAACATGGGGCTACACCTTC	CATVAGRSTWGYTF
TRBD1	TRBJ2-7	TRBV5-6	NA	TGTGCCAGCAGCGACGACAGGGGCGGCTACGAGCAGTACTTC	CASSDDRGGYEQYF
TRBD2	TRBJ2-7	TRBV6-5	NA	TGTGCCAGCAGTTACGGGACTAGCGTTAGCTCCTACGAGCAGTACTTC	CASSYGTSVSSYEQYF
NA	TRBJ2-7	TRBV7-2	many	TGTGCCAGCAGCTCAACGACCGGGACACCAACCTACGAGCAGTACTTC	CASSSTTGTPTYEQYF
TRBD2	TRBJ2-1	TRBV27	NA	TGTGCCAGCAGTCCTCTAGCGGGGGGGCTCAATGAGCAGTTCTTC	CASSPLAGGLNEQFF
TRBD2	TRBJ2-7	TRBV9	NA	TGTGCCAGCAGTGGCGGGGGACCCTCCTACGAGCAGTACTTC	CASSGGGPSYEQYF
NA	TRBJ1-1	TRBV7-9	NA	TGTGCCAGCAGCTCGAGCGGCCGGGGGGACACTGAAGCTTTCTTT	CASSSSGRGDTEAFF
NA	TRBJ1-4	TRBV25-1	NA	TGTGCCAGCAGTGATTCACGTTCGGCAACTAATGAAAAACTGTTTTTT	CASSDSRSATNEKLFF
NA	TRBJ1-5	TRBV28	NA	TGTGCCAGCAGTTTACGAGGGCCCCAGCATTTT	CASSLRGPQHF
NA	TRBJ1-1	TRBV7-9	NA	TGTGCCAGCAGCTTAGATCAAATGAACACTGAAGCTTTCTTT	CASSLDQMNTEAFF
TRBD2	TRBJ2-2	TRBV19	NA	TGTGCCAGTAGTATAGCCCCGGGAGGGGGGGAGAGAATGACCGGGGAGCTGTTTTTT	CASSIAPGGGERMTGELFF
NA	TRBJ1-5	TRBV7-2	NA	TGTGCCAGCAGCTTAGCCGGCAGGGAGGGCCAGCCCCAGCATTTT	CASSLAGREGQPQHF
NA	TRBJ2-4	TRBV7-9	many	TGTGCCAGCAGCCCGGACTCCGGGCCCAAAAACATTCAGTACTTC	CASSPDSGPKNIQYF
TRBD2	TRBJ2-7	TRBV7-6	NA	TGTGCCAGCAGCCCTCTCCTGTTGGGTAGCGGGTACGAGCAGTACTTC	CASSPLLLGSGYEQYF
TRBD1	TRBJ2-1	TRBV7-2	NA	TGTGCCAGCAGCACACAAGGAAAGGGGGCCTCCTACAATGAGCAGTTCTTC	CASSTQGKGASYNEQFF
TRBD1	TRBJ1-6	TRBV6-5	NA	TGTGCCAGCAGTTACGAGGGACAGGCTAATTCACCCCTCCACTTT	CASSYEGQANSPLHF
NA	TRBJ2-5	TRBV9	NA	TGTGCCAGCAGCGGCGGAACTCATGGAACCCTCGGGGAGACCCAGTACTTC	CASSGGTHGTLGETQYF
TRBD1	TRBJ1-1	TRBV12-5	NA	TGTGCTAGCAACAGGGGTAAGAACACTGAAGCTTTCTTT	CASNRGKNTEAFF
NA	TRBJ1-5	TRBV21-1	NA	TGTGCCCCCCCCCGGCGTGGGCCTCATCAGCCCCAGCATTTT	CAPPRRGPHQPQHF
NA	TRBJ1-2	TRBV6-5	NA	TGTGCCAGCAGTAGGGGTTTTTATGGCTACACCTTC	CASSRGFYGYTF
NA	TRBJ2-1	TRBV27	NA	TGTGCCAGCAGTTGGGGGACTGGGGGGGAGCAGTTCTTC	CASSWGTGGEQFF
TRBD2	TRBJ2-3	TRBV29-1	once	TGCAGCGTTGGGGGACTAGCGGGGGCCTACACAGATACGCAGTATTTT	CSVGGLAGAYTDTQYF
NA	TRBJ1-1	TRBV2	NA	TGTGCCAGCAGTGAATCCGCGACAAGCAACACTGAAGCTTTCTTT	CASSESATSNTEAFF
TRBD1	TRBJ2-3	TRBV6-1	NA	TGTGCCAGCGGCCGGGACAGAGGGGATACGCAGTATTTT	CASGRDRGDTQYF
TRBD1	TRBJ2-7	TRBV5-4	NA	TGTGCCAGCAGCCCCTGGGGGGACAGGCACGACGAGCAGTACTTC	CASSPWGDRHDEQYF
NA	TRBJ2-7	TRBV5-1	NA	TGCGCCAGCAGCGTGACGACAGGGGAGGGCTACGAGCAGTACTTC	CASSVTTGEGYEQYF
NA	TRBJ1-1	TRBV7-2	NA	TGTGCCAGCAGCTTCCGCGGGTCCGGCACTGAAGCTTTCTTT	CASSFRGSGTEAFF
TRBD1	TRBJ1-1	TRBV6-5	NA	TGTGCCAGCAGTTACAGGACAGGGGAAGACACTGAAGCTTTCTTT	CASSYRTGEDTEAFF
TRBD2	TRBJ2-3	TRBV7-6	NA	TGTGCCAGCAGTTCCGCGGGGCGGGGGGAAGCAGATACGCAGTATTTT	CASSSAGRGEADTQYF
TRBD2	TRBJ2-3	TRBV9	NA	TGTGCCAGCAGCGTAGGCGCGGGGGGCCTCACAGATACGCAGTATTTT	CASSVGAGGLTDTQYF
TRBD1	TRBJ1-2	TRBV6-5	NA	TGTGCCAGCCGGCGACGGACAGGGAGCGGCTACACCTTC	CASRRRTGSGYTF
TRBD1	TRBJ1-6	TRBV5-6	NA	TGTGCCAGCAGCTTGAATCCAGGGGGCTCCTATAATTCACCCCTCCACTTT	CASSLNPGGSYNSPLHF
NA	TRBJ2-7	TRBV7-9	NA	TGTGCCAGCAGCTTAGCGGCCCAGGGACTGAGCTCCTACGAGCAGTACTTC	CASSLAAQGLSSYEQYF
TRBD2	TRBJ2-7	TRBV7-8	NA	TGTGCCAGCAGCTTATGGATTAGCGGGGGGTACGAGCAGTACTTC	CASSLWISGGYEQYF
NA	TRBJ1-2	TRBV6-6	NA	TGTGCCAGCCAAGATCCCGCGGATGGCTACACCTTC	CASQDPADGYTF
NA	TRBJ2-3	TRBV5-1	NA	TGCGCCAGCAGCGAGGACGGGGGTCGCACAGATACGCAGTATTTT	CASSEDGGRTDTQYF
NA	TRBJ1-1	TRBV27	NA	TGTGCCAAAGGACAGTGGGTGCCTGAAGCTTTCTTT	CAKGQWVPEAFF
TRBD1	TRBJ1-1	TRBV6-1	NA	TGTGCCAGCAGTAGGGACAGGGGATATGGAGCTTTCTTT	CASSRDRGYGAFF
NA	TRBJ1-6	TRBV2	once	TGTGCCAGCAGTGAACTGGGGGCGCGAACTAATTCACCCCTCCACTTT	CASSELGARTNSPLHF
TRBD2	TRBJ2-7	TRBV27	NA	TGTGCCAGCAGTTCCGCCTGGACTAGGACCTTCCACGAGCAGTACTTC	CASSSAWTRTFHEQYF
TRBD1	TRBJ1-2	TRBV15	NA	TGTGCCACCAGCAGAGTGGGGACAGGAGGATTTAACTATGGCTACACCTTC	CATSRVGTGGFNYGYTF
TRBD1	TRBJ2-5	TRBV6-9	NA	TGTGCCAGCAGTTATTTTGCCCCTGGTGGGGACAGGGGGTCGGAGACCCAGTACTTC	CASSYFAPGGDRGSETQYF
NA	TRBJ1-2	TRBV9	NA	TGTGCCAGCAGCCCCTTAGCCCGCTCACCCTTGAAGGGCTACACCTTC	CASSPLARSPLKGYTF
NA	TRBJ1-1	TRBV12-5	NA	TGTGCTAGTGGTTTCCCGATCCAGGGGATCCTAAAGAGTGGCTACACTGAAGCTTTCTTT	CASGFPIQGILKSGYTEAFF
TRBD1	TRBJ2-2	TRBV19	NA	TGTGCCAGTAGTCCCAGGACAGGGGCGACCGGGGAGCTGTTTTTT	CASSPRTGATGELFF
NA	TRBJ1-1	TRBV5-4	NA	TGTGCCAGCAGCTTGGGGTCGGGAACTGAAGCTTTCTTT	CASSLGSGTEAFF